Below are 18 T cell receptor beta chains sequenced from a single sample in a study of T cell responses to AZD1222 COVID-19 vaccine. Using immunoSEQ multiplex PCR, the repertoire was profiled, and TCRdb retains in-frame clones only, with some absent. The table lists roughly 90,000 clones, roughly 89% of them singletons. The material sequenced was peripheral blood, taken 28 days after the second AZD1222 dose. The receptors stem from an adult who received the AZD1222 COVID-19 vaccine.

This clone occurred a few times. The genes are TRBV5-4 and TRBJ1-3; a possible D gene is TRBD1 (6 bases). The CDR3 sequence is 15 residues long. V lost 4 bases to trimming and J lost 0 bases, with 11 bases between them. Germline V gene data show CDR1 as SGHNT and CDR2 as YYREEE (reference sequence). The CDR3 sequence is CASSIGQSSGNTIYF. Written as DNA, the CDR3 is TGTGCCAGCAGCATCGGACAGAGCTCTGGAAACACCATATATTTT. Full variable domain (outside the CDR3, taken from reference TRBV5-4 and TRBJ1-3): ETGVTQSPTHLIKTRGQQVTLRCSSQSGHNTVSWYQQALGQGPQFIFQYYREEENGRGNFPPRFSGLQFPNYSSELNVNALELDDSALYLCASSIGQSSGNTIYFGEGSWLTVV.

Comments on this clone: Its ends do not fully match the called genes, so a read error is possible. The CDR3 nucleotides are TGCAGCGTCCTTCCAGGGGCCCCCTCCAACGAGCAGTACTTC. It is translated as CSVLPGAPSNEQYF. This rearrangement joins TRBV29-1 to TRBJ2-7; maybe TRBD1 (6 bases). CDR3 length: 14 amino acids. Germline loops: CDR1 SQVTM, CDR2 ANQGSEA.

The rearrangement uses TRBV11-2 and TRBJ2-2; D remains ambiguous. Trimming pared 1 base from V and 3 bases from J, leaving 6 bases between. This CDR3 has 14 amino acids. Germline V lookup: CDR1 SGHAT, CDR2 FQNNGV. The CDR3 coding sequence is TGTGCCAGCAGCTTAGGCCCATACACCGGGGAGCTGTTTTTT. This gives the protein CASSLGPYTGELFF.

This clone occurred a few times. The CDR3 loop reads CASSLDRAGSPLHF. CDR3 sequence (DNA): TGCGCCAGCAGCTTGGATCGGGCGGGTTCACCCCTCCACTTT. The rearrangement joins TRBV5-1 to TRBJ1-6, with D unclear. Germline CDR1 and CDR2: SGHRS and YFSETQ. The CDR3 covers 14 residues. The V and J ends lost 0 bases and 9 bases respectively, with 10 bases between them.

The V call is TRBV6-5, the J call TRBJ1-2; no firm D call. CDR1 and CDR2 from the germline V gene are MNHEY and SVGAGI. The V gene lost 2 bases and the J gene lost 0 bases, with 4 bases spanning the gap. The CDR3 length is 13 residues. CDR3 coding DNA: TGTGCCAGCAGTTACCGGTCTAACTATGGCTACACCTTC. It encodes CASSYRSNYGYTF.

This clone was detected a few times. The chain couples TRBV5-4 to TRBJ1-4; D perhaps matches TRBD1 (6 bases). V dropped 4 bases and J dropped 0 bases, with 13 bases sitting between them. The germline V gene has CDR1 SGHNT and CDR2 YYREEE (reference sequence). This CDR3 contains 16 residues. The CDR3 region is CASSPRQETTNEKLFF. The CDR3, as DNA: TGTGCCAGCAGCCCTAGACAGGAAACAACTAATGAAAAACTGTTTTTT.

The chain combines TRBV27 with TRBJ2-2, with D possibly TRBD2 on 6 matching bases. The ends were cut back, 2 bases at V and 6 bases at J, with 16 bases in the middle. Germline V gene lookup returns CDR1 MNHEY and CDR2 SMNVEV (reference sequence). The CDR3 has 16 residues. The CDR3 sequence: CASSLPWRESPGELFF. The CDR3 DNA is TGTGCCAGCAGTTTACCCTGGAGGGAAAGCCCCGGGGAGCTGTTTTTT.

This chain links TRBV2 with TRBJ1-1; D is ambiguous. This CDR3 is built from 11 residues. Trimming removed 8 bases from V and 6 bases from J, with 10 bases in between. CDR1 and CDR2 from the germline V gene are SNHLY and FYNNEI. The CDR3 bases are TGTGCCAGCGTAACGTTGCCTGAAGCTTTCTTT. Its translation is CASVTLPEAFF.

This chain connects TRBV19 to TRBJ1-2; D possibly corresponds to TRBD1 (6 bases). CDR3 length equals 15 residues. Germline V gene sequence: CDR1 LNHDA, CDR2 SQIVND (reference sequence). Trimming took off 7 bases at V and 4 bases at J, with 19 bases between the two ends. The CDR3 nucleotides are TGTGCCAGTATAGATGGCTCCGGCAGGGGCTATGGCTACACCTTC. It codes for CASIDGSGRGYGYTF.

The J gene is TRBJ1-2, the V gene TRBV5-1; D gene uncertain. Per the germline V gene, CDR1 is SGHRS and CDR2 is YFSETQ. The CDR3 is 13 residues long. V was shortened by 0 bases and J by 5 bases, with 8 bases between the two germline ends. The CDR3 coding sequence is TGCGCCAGCAGCTTGGGCGAAGGGTATGGCTACACCTTC. Its translation: CASSLGEGYGYTF.

The table lists this clone with a count of one. This chain connects TRBV7-8 to TRBJ1-1; D is uncertain. This CDR3 has 16 residues. Germline V gives CDR1 SGHVS, CDR2 FQNEAQ. V was trimmed by 5 bases and J by 4 bases, leaving 20 bases between them. The CDR3 loop reads CASSPRREPSVTEAFF. CDR3 bases: TGTGCCAGCAGCCCCCGAAGGGAACCCTCAGTCACTGAAGCTTTCTTT.

This clone has just one count. The chain joins TRBV29-1 to TRBJ2-2; TRBD1 matches at 9 bases. The germline V gene encodes CDR1 SQVTM and CDR2 ANQGSEA. This CDR3 spans 13 amino acids. The CDR3 DNA sequence: TGCGCGATACAGGGGGCAAGGACCGGGGAGCTGTTTTTT. Translated, it gives CAIQGARTGELFF.

The chain links TRBV19 to TRBJ1-6; D not resolved. The germline V gene has CDR1 LNHDA and CDR2 SQIVND (reference sequence). V was pared by 6 bases and J by 5 bases, with 14 bases between. The CDR3 covers 15 residues. DNA for the CDR3: TGTGCCAGTAGAATCGTCACCTCTCATAATTCACCCCTCCACTTT. This codes for CASRIVTSHNSPLHF.

The chain combines TRBV7-9 with TRBJ2-1; D remains ambiguous. The CDR3 extends over 14 amino acids. The V gene's germline CDR1 is SEHNR and CDR2 FQNEAQ (reference sequence). Trimming removed 7 bases at V and 2 bases at J, with 12 bases between. Here the CDR3 reads CASTKDRAYNEQFF. The DNA of the CDR3 is TGTGCCAGCACCAAAGACCGAGCCTACAATGAGCAGTTCTTC. Full variable domain (rest looked up from reference TRBV7-9 and TRBJ2-1): DTGVSQNPRHKITKRGQNVTFRCDPISEHNRLYWYRQTLGQGPEFLTYFQNEAQLEKSRLLSDRFSAERPKGSFSTLEIQRTEQGDSAMYLCASTKDRAYNEQFFGPGTRLTVL.

This clone has only one observation. The rearrangement uses TRBV18 and TRBJ1-1, with a possible D match to TRBD1 (6 bases). V gave up 4 bases and J gave up 2 bases, with 17 bases separating them. Looked up from germline, CDR1 is KGHSH and CDR2 is LQKENI. The CDR3 has 16 residues. The CDR3 region has the DNA TGTGCCAGCTCACTCTCCTCGGGGGCTCCCAACACTGAAGCTTTCTTT. The encoded protein is CASSLSSGAPNTEAFF.

The chain couples TRBV5-1 to TRBJ2-5; D possibly corresponds to TRBD2 (5 bases). Germline V gene data show CDR1 as SGHRS and CDR2 as YFSETQ. The CDR3 covers 17 residues. V shed 0 bases and J shed 1 base, with 16 bases lying between them. In DNA form, the CDR3 reads TGCGCCAGCAGCTTGGGGTCTATACTAGTTGCCCAAGAGACCCAGTACTTC. It codes for CASSLGSILVAQETQYF.

The V call is TRBV9, the J call TRBJ2-7; no firm D call. Germline V gene sequence: CDR1 SGDLS, CDR2 YYNGEE. Trimming took 2 bases from V and 3 from J, leaving 12 bases between them. The CDR3 is 14 residues long. CDR3 sequence reads: CASSVQDGVYEQYF. CDR3 nucleotides: TGTGCCAGCAGCGTGCAGGACGGAGTCTACGAGCAGTACTTC. The variable domain in full, completed from reference TRBV9 and TRBJ2-7, reads DSGVTQTPKHLITATGQRVTLRCSPRSGDLSVYWYQQSLDQGLQFLIQYYNGEERAKGNILERFSAQQFPDLHSELNLSSLELGDSALYFCASSVQDGVYEQYFGPGTRLTVT.

The rearrangement uses TRBV29-1 and TRBJ2-4, with 11 nucleotides matching TRBD1. The germline V gene has CDR1 SQVTM and CDR2 ANQGSEA. The CDR3 is 14 residues long. With 4 bases clipped from V and 7 bases from J, the junction kept 6 bases outside the gene matches. CDR3 loop: CSVGGTGGMNIQYF. In DNA form, the CDR3 reads TGCAGCGTTGGAGGGACAGGGGGGATGAACATTCAGTACTTC. The full variable domain, rest sourced from reference TRBV29-1 and TRBJ2-4, is SAVISQKPSRDICQRGTSLTIQCQVDSQVTMMFWYRQQPGQSLTLIATANQGSEATYESGFVIDKFPISRPNLTFSTLTVSNMSPEDSSIYLCSVGGTGGMNIQYFGAGTRLSVL.